The TCR beta chain described here comes from a study of metastatic and nonmetastatic thyroid tumors. No treatment of any kind had been given to any patient before thyroid surgery. V lost 5 bases, J lost 0 bases, and 16 bases lay in between. This CDR3 contains 16 residues. Germline-derived CDR1 and CDR2 are MNHEY and SVGEGT. This clone was seen many times. No antigen is known for it. Broader study findings: Significantly greater TCR beta diversity was reportedly found in malignant thyroid tumors than in benign nodules (in blood and tumor).

TCRdb called clones again from the PCR reads with MiXCR. Found here are more than 70,000 clones, 8% to 9.5% of them singletons; the top ten hold roughly 9%. This receptor was obtained from a female donor with papillary thyroid cancer or a benign thyroid nodule (not recorded which). Some clones in this sample may be carry-over from other donors' samples. Sequencing was performed on blood. The chain recombines TRBV6-2 or TRBV6-3 with TRBJ2-5, with D perhaps matching TRBD1 or TRBD2 (6 bases each). CDR3 sequence (DNA): TGTGCCAGCAGTCCGAGGGGGGCGGGCGACCAAGAGACCCAGTACTTC. It codes for CASSPRGAGDQETQYF.